Following are 5 T cell receptor beta chains from one sample sequenced in a study of beta chain features in type 1 diabetes. All of the isolated RNA was reverse transcribed, so expressed TCRB transcripts were sequenced. Sequencing used immunoSEQ multiplex PCR; TCRdb keeps in-frame clones, though not all of them. The data contain some 180,000 clones, around 13% of them singletons. The sample taken for sequencing was central memory CD4+ T cells from blood. These receptors were collected from a woman aged 18-30 years in good health.

This clone turned up a few times. The gene calls are TRBV29-1 and TRBJ1-1; TRBD1 matches 7 bases. This CDR3 contains 12 residues. The germline V gene has CDR1 SQVTM and CDR2 ANQGSEA. With V trimmed by 7 bases and J by 5 bases, 7 bases remained unmatched. The DNA for the CDR3 is TGCAGCGCCCGAAAACAGGGGACTGAAGCTTTCTTT. It specifies CSARKQGTEAFF.

This clone was recorded a few times. This chain links TRBV27 with TRBJ2-7, with 9 bases that match TRBD1. CDR3 length equals 16 residues. The germline gives CDR1 MNHEY, CDR2 SMNVEV (reference sequence). J gave up 1 base and V 6 bases, and 10 bases lay outside the gene matches. The CDR3 DNA reads as TGTGCCAGCAGCCGAAGACAGGGGGTTACTTCCTACGAGCAGTACTTC. Translation: CASSRRQGVTSYEQYF.

The sample holds a few counts of this clone. The chain carries TRBV18 and TRBJ2-7, with 9 nucleotides matching TRBD1. CDR3 length: 14 amino acids. V dropped 7 bases and J dropped 5; count of bases not matched to a gene: 9. In germline, CDR1 is KGHSH, CDR2 LQKENI. The CDR3 sequence: CASYIQGAKNEQYF. DNA for the CDR3: TGTGCCAGCTACATACAGGGGGCAAAAAACGAGCAGTACTTC.

This chain links TRBV29-1 with TRBJ2-5; 10 bases line up with TRBD1. The last part of the DNA fits TRBJ2-7 better; the J call may be wrong. The CDR3 has 13 residues. Germline CDR1 is SQVTM and CDR2 is ANQGSEA. Here the CDR3 reads CSVDKGQGIEQYF. The CDR3, as DNA: TGCAGCGTTGATAAGGGACAGGGGATCGAGCAGTACTTC.

This clone was seen a handful of times. The chain uses TRBV7-7 and TRBJ1-5; TRBD1 aligns across 7 bases. In germline, CDR1 is SSHAT, CDR2 FNYEAQ (reference sequence). The CDR3 is 16 amino acids. As DNA, the CDR3 is TGTGCTAGTTCGTTAGGGGCAGGGGCGGGACAGCAGCCCCAGCATTTT. This translates into CASSLGAGAGQQPQHF.